The present T cell receptor (beta chain) was sequenced within a study of blood T cell repertoires in COVID-19 (dated by TCRdb to 2020 to 2021). Describing the broader study: The collaborator samples originated in the United States, Italy and Spain and spanned the acute and convalescent phases of COVID-19. The prospective study material was composed of cDNA or gDNA derived from T cells, B-cell-depleted T cells, or PBMCs. The dataset comprised deeply sampled blood TCRbeta repertoires from subjects exposed to, actively infected with, or recovered from COVID-19. The repertoires were released in a freely available public database intended as a resource for research on the immune response to SARS-CoV-2. The samples were drawn from the first 160 participants of the ongoing ImmuneRACE study and from over a thousand subjects provided by 6 global collaborators. A de-identified subject ID, COVID-19 status, age in years and sex were almost always included in the sample metadata. Where HLA class I and class II types were available, the types were taken from metadata supplied by the sample provider, not from assay-based typing.

Whole blood was collected in K2EDTA tubes by collaborating institutions according to the institutions' own protocols. Collaborator samples were shipped for TCRbeta analysis as frozen whole blood, isolated PBMCs, or DNA extracted from either sample type. Points the paper makes about the study in general: The amount of clinical and demographic metadata varied by source and participant and was provided uncurated.

This clone has more than one count but fewer than ten. What antigen it recognizes has not been identified. It has no much larger one-base neighbor in the sample; base qualities were not kept. The CDR3 sequence holds 17 residues, the cysteine and phenylalanine included. Only the CDR3 portion is preserved as DNA: 51 bases, with reading frame beginning at the first base. Trimmed from V: 6 bases; trimmed from J: 2 bases; junction bases lacking a gene match: 9. CDR1 and CDR2 are drawn from the germline V gene: SGHTA, FQGNSA. The immunoSEQ Assay, a bias-controlled multiplex PCR, was used to amplify TCRbeta CDR3 regions from genomic DNA. On the study's bioinformatics: Nucleated cell counts per sample were estimated from amplification of reference gene primers within the assay. Sequence reads were collapsed and filtered to measure the absolute abundance of every unique TCRbeta CDR3 rearrangement. Productive Simpson clonality was computed per sample as the square root of Simpson's diversity index over productive rearrangements. TCRdb's version of the immuneACCESS table is confined to in-frame rearrangements and falls short of the full clone set. An unresolved V gene accounts for under half of the shortfall where checked; the remainder is of unknown origin. Clone size and the V and J calls come from that table; the DNA yielded D and trimming. The sample table shows hundreds of thousands of clones, and roughly 85% are seen once. More than 1.4% of the sample goes to the ten largest clones.

The sequenced sample was peripheral blood. The TCR was taken from a woman in her 30s with active or convalescent COVID-19. The chain employs TRBV7-2 and TRBJ2-2, and 10 junction bases match TRBD2. The CDR3 region has the sequence CASRGDWTSGNTGELFF. The DNA sequence is given as TGTGCCAGCAGGGGAGATTGGACTAGCGGAAACACCGGGGAGCTGTTTTTT.